This TCR beta chain was captured in a study of blood T cell repertoires in COVID-19. Study details: COVID-19 samples from acute and convalescent phases originated in the United States, Italy and Spain. T cells, B-cell-depleted T cells, or PBMCs provided the cDNA or gDNA that served as material.

In the authors' workflow: By means of reference gene primer amplification, nucleated cell counts were estimated. Sequencing used immunoSEQ multiplex PCR; TCRdb keeps in-frame clones, though not all of them. V, J and clone size are those of that table, while D and trimming were read from the DNA. The sample lists fewer than 350,000 clones, 86% occurring once. Trimming shortened V by 5 bases and J by 3 bases, and 11 bases separated the two germline ends. CDR1 is SEHNR and CDR2 is FQNEAQ in the germline V gene (reference sequence). The CDR3 has 14 residues. In this sample, this clone turned up a few times. Seattle patient enrollment occurred during active infection, with longitudinal follow-up thereafter.

The chain joins TRBV7-9 to TRBJ1-3; D ambiguous. The sample taken for sequencing was peripheral blood. This TCR derives from a woman aged 25 to 39 with COVID-19, enrolled during active disease. The CDR3 loop reads CASSPGVDGNTIYF. The CDR3 bases are TGTGCCAGCAGCCCCGGAGTGGATGGAAACACCATATATTTT.